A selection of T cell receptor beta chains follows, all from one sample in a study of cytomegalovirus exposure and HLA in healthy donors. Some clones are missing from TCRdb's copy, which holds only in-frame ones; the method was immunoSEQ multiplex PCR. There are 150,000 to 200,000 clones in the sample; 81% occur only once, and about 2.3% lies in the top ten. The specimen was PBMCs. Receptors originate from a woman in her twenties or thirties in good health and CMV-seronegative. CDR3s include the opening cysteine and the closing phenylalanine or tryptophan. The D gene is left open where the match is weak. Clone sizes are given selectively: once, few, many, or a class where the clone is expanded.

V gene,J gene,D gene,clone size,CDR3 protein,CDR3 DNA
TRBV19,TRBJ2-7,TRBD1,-,CASSPQGNSYEQYF,TGTGCCAGTAGTCCACAGGGGAACTCCTACGAGCAGTACTTC
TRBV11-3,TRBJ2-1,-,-,CASSFDSYNEQFF,TGTGCCAGCAGCTTCGACAGTTACAATGAGCAGTTCTTC
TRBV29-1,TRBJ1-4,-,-,CSVGLGPNEKLFF,TGCAGCGTTGGATTGGGGCCCAATGAAAAACTGTTTTTT
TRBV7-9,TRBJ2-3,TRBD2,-,CASSSFSGSADTQYF,TGTGCCAGCAGCTCCTTTAGCGGGAGTGCAGATACGCAGTATTTT
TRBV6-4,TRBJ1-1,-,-,CASSDGFGSPGENTEAFF,TGTGCCAGCAGTGACGGGTTTGGGTCCCCAGGGGAGAACACTGAAGCTTTCTTT
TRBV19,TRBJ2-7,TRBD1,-,CASSIGTGAYEQYF,TGTGCCAGTAGTATTGGGACAGGGGCCTACGAGCAGTACTTC
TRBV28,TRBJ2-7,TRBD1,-,CASRGQGSYEQYF,TGTGCCAGCAGGGGACAGGGGTCCTACGAGCAGTACTTC
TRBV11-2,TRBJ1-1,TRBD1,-,CASSPQTGEGKAFF,TGTGCCAGCAGCCCTCAGACAGGGGAGGGTAAAGCTTTCTTT
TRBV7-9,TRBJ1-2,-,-,CASSLGGGHANGYTF,TGTGCCAGCAGCTTAGGGGGGGGGCATGCCAATGGCTACACCTTC
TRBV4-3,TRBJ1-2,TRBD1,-,CASSQGGTGGSNYGYTF,TGCGCCAGCAGCCAAGGGGGGACAGGGGGTTCGAACTATGGCTACACCTTC
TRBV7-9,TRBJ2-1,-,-,CASSLGTTLGGQFF,TGTGCCAGCAGCTTAGGGACTACCCTGGGGGGGCAGTTCTTC
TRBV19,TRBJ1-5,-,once,CASSILSGVSNQPQHF,TGTGCCAGTAGTATACTTTCAGGGGTAAGCAATCAGCCCCAGCATTTT
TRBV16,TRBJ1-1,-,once,CASSSAHHTEAFF,TGTGCCAGCAGCTCCGCACATCACACTGAAGCTTTCTTT
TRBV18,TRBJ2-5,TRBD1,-,CASSPNWDREWETQYF,TGTGCCAGCTCACCTAACTGGGACAGGGAATGGGAGACCCAGTACTTC
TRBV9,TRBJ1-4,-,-,CASSVDQGREKLFF,TGTGCCAGCAGCGTAGATCAGGGGCGTGAAAAACTGTTTTTT
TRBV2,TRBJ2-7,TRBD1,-,CASSVGTDSYEQYF,TGTGCCAGCAGTGTCGGGACAGATTCCTACGAGCAGTACTTC
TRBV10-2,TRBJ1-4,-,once,CASRGGGGEKLFF,TGCGCCAGCAGAGGAGGGGGAGGGGAAAAACTGTTTTTT
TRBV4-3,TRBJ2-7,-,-,CASSATVQIVGEQYF,TGCGCCAGCAGCGCTACAGTGCAAATCGTCGGCGAGCAGTACTTC
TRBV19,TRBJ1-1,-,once,CASSNRGMNTEAFF,TGTGCCAGTAGTAACCGGGGGATGAACACTGAAGCTTTCTTT
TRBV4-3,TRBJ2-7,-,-,CASSPEIGLATPYEQYF,TGCGCCAGCAGCCCAGAGATAGGGCTAGCAACCCCCTACGAGCAGTACTTC
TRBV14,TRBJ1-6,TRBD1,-,CASSQAGTVHSPLHF,TGTGCCAGCAGCCAAGCCGGGACAGTCCATTCACCCCTCCACTTT
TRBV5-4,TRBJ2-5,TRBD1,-,CASSLWDRGRETQYF,TGTGCCAGCAGCTTGTGGGACAGGGGGCGGGAGACCCAGTACTTC
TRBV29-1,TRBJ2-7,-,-,CSVEIPGKWDEQYF,TGCAGCGTTGAGATCCCGGGGAAGTGGGACGAGCAGTACTTC
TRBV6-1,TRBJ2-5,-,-,CASSEAPTTYQETQYF,TGTGCCAGCAGTGAAGCCCCGACTACCTATCAAGAGACCCAGTACTTC
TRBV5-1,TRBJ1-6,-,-,CASSSTGSSYNSPLHF,TGCGCCAGCAGCTCAACAGGGAGCTCCTATAATTCACCCCTCCACTTT
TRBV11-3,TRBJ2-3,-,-,CASSYGQGPDTQYF,TGTGCCAGCAGCTACGGGCAGGGGCCAGATACGCAGTATTTT
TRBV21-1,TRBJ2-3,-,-,CASSKAPPGRGRGNTDTQYF,TGTGCCAGCAGCAAAGCGCCTCCGGGGCGGGGGAGAGGCAACACAGATACGCAGTATTTT
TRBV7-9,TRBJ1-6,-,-,CSSSPTGGPDSPLHF,TGTTCCAGCAGCCCAACGGGAGGACCCGATTCACCCCTCCACTTT
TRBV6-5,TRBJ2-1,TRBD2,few,CASSYGGVSNEQFF,TGTGCCAGCAGTTACGGGGGGGTTAGCAATGAGCAGTTCTTC
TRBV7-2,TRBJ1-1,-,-,CASSKDGTGYTEAFF,TGTGCCAGCAGCAAAGACGGCACAGGGTACACTGAAGCTTTCTTT
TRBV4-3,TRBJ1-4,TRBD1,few,CASSPREVVGGFEKLFF,TGCGCCAGCAGCCCCCGAGAGGTTGTAGGGGGCTTTGAAAAACTGTTTTTT